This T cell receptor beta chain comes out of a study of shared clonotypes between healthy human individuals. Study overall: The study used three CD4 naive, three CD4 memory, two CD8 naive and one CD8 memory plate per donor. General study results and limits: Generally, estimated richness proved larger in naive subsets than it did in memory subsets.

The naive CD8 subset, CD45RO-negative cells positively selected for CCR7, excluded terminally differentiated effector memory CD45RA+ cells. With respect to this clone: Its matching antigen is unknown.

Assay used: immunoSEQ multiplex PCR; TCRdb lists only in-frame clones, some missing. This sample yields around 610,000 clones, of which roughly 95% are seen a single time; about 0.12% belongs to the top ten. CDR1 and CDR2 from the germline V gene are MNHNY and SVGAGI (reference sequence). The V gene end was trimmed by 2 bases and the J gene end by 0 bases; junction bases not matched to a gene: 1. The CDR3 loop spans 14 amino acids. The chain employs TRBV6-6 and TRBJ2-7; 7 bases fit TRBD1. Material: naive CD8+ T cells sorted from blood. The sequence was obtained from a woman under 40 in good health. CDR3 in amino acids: CASSYPGGSYEQYF. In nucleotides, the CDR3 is TGTGCCAGCAGTTACCCAGGGGGCTCCTACGAGCAGTACTTC.